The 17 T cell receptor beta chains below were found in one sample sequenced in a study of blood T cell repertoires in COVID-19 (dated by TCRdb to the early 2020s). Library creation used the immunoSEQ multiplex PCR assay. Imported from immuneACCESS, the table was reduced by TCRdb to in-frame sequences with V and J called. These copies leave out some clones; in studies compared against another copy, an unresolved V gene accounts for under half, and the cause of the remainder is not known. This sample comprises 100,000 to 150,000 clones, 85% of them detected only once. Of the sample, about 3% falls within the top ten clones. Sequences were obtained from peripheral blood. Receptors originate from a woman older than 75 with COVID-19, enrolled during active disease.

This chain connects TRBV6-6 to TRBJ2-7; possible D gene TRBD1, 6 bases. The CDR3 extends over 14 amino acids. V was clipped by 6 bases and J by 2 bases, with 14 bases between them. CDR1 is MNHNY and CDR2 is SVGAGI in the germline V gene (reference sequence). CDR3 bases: TGTGCCAGCAGGGTACGGGACAATCCCTACGAGCAGTACTTC. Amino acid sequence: CASRVRDNPYEQYF.

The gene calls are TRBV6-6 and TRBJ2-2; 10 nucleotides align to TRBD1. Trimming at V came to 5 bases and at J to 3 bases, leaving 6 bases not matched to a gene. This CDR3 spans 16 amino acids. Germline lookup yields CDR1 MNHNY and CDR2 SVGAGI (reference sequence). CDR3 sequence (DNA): TGTGCCAGCAGTCAGCGACAGGGGGCCCACACCGGGGAGCTGTTTTTT. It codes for CASSQRQGAHTGELFF.

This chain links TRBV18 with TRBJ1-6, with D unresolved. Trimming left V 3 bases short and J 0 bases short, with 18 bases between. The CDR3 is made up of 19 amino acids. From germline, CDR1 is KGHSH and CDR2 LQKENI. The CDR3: CASSPGRLSLSSYNSPLHF. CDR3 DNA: TGTGCCAGCTCACCGGGCAGACTATCACTGAGCTCCTATAATTCACCCCTCCACTTT. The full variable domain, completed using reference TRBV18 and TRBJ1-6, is NAGVMQNPRHLVRRRGQEARLRCSPMKGHSHVYWYRQLPEEGLKFMVYLQKENIIDESGMPKERFSAEFPKEGPSILRIQQVVRGDSAAYFCASSPGRLSLSSYNSPLHFGNGTRLTVT.

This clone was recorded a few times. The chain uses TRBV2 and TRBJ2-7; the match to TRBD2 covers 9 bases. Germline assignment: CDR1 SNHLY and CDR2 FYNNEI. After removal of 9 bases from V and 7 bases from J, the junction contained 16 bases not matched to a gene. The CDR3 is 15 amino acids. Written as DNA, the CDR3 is TGTGCCAGTTCAAACCGGCGGGAGGGCCGGAGGGAGCAGTACTTC. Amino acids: CASSNRREGRREQYF.

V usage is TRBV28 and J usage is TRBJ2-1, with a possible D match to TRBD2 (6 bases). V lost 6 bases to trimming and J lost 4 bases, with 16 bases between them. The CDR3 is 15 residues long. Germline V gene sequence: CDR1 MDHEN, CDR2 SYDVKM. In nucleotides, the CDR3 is TGTGCCAGCAGCGTCGCGGCGGGACGTTACAATGAGCAGTTCTTC. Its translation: CASSVAAGRYNEQFF.

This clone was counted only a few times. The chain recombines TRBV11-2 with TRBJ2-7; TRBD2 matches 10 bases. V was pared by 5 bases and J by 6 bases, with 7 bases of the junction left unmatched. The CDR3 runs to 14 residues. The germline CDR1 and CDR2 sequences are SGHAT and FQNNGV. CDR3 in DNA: TGTGCCAGCAGCCTGGGCAGCGGGAGGGGCGAGCAGTACTTC. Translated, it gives CASSLGSGRGEQYF.

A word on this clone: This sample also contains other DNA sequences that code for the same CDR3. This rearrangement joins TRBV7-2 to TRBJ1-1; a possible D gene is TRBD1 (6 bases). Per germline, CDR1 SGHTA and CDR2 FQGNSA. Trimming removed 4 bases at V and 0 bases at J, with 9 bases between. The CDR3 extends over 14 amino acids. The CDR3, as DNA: TGTGCCAGCAGCTCCGGACAGCTGAACACTGAAGCTTTCTTT. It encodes CASSSGQLNTEAFF.

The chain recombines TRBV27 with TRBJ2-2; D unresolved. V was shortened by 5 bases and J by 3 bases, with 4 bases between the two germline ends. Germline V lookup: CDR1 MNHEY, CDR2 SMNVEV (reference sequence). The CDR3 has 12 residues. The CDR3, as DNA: TGTGCCAGCAGTGGCTACACCGGGGAGCTGTTTTTT. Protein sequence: CASSGYTGELFF.

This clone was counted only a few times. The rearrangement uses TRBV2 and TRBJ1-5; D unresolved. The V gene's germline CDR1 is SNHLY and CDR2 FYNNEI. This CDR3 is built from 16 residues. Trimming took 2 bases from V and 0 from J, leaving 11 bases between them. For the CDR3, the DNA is TGTGCCAGCAGTGAAAGGTCAGGATATAGCAATCAGCCCCAGCATTTT. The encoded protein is CASSERSGYSNQPQHF.

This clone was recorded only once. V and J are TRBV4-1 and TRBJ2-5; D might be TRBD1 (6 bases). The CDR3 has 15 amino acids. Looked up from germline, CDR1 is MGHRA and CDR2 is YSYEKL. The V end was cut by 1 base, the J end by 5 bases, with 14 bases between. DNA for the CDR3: TGCGCCAGCAGCCAAGCAGGGGTGGTTGACGAGACCCAGTACTTC. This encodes CASSQAGVVDETQYF.

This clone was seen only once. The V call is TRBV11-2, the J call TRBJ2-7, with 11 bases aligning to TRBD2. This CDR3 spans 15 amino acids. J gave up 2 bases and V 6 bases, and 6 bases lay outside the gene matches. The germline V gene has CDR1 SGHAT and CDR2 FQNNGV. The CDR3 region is CASRVGTSGTYEQYF. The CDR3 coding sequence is TGTGCCAGCAGGGTTGGGACTAGCGGCACCTACGAGCAGTACTTC.

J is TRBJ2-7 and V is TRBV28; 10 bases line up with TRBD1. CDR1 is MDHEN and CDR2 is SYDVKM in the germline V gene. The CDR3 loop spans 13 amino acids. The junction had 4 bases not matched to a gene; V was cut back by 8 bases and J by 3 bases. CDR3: CASVGQGGYEQYF. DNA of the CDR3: TGTGCCAGCGTAGGACAGGGGGGCTACGAGCAGTACTTC.

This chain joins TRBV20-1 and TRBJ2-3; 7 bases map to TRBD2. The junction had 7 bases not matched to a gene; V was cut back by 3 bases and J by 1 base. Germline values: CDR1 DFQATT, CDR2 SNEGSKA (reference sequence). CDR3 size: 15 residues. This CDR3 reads CSASYGGSRTDTQYF. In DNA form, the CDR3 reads TGCAGTGCTAGTTACGGCGGGAGTCGCACAGATACGCAGTATTTT.

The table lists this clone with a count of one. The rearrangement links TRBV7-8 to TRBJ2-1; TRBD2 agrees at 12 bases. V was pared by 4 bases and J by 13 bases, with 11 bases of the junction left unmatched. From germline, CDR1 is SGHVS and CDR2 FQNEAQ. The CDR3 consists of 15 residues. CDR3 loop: CASSSDRLAGVDQFF. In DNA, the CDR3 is TGTGCCAGCAGCTCCGATCGACTAGCGGGAGTCGATCAGTTCTTC. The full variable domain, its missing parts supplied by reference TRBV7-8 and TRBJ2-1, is GAGVSQSPRYKVAKRGQDVALRCDPISGHVSLFWYQQALGQGPEFLTYFQNEAQLDKSGLPSDRFFAERPEGSVSTLKIQRTQQEDSAVYLCASSSDRLAGVDQFFGPGTRLTVL.

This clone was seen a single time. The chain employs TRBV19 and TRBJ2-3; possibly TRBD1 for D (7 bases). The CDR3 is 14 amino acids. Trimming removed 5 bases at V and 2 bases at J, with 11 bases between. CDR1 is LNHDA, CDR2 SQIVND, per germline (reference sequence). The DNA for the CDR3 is TGTGCCAGTAGTCAGGGGGGTAACACAGATACGCAGTATTTT. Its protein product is CASSQGGNTDTQYF.

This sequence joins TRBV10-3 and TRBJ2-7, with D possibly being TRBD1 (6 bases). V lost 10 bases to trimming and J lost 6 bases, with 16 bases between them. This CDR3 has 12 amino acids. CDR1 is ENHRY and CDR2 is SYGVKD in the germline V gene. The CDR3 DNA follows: TGTGCCACTGAGGGGGAGCTCTCCGAGCAGTACTTC. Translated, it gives CATEGELSEQYF.

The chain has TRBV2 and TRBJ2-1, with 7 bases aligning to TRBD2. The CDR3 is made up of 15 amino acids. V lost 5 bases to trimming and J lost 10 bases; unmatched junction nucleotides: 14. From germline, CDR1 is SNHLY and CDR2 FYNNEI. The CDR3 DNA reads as TGTGCCAGCAGTTCAGAGGGAGGGACCTTCCAAGAGCAGTTCTTC. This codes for CASSSEGGTFQEQFF.